This TCR beta chain originates from a study of T cells in Graves' hyperthyroidism and ophthalmopathy. Regarding the study as a whole: In the analysis, a 13 V-J model separated ophthalmopathy from stable hyperthyroidism. In the blood, most expanded thyroid clonotypes above 0.001 appeared as well.

This clonotype was counted many times. The antigen is not known. V lost 1 base and J lost 0, with 13 bases in between. The germline CDR1 and CDR2 sequences are LNHDA and SQIVND (reference sequence). The CDR3 runs 17 residues. Amplification of TCR beta CDR3 regions used RNA as the template. First-round RT-PCR of the TCR CDR3 relied on the HTBI primer set. Each CDR3 protein is one row after TCRdb ran MiXCR on the multiplex PCR reads. The sample shows around 300,000 distinct CDR3 sequences, roughly 13% of them seen only once. Patients showing uncontrolled infection, other autoimmune disease, pregnancy or lactation were ineligible. Clinical symptoms, serum thyroxine and TRAb, thyroid ultrasound and orbital computed tomography were used for the diagnoses.

The sequenced sample consisted of blood. This sequence was found in a woman between 40 and 55 years old with Graves' hyperthyroidism. J is TRBJ1-5 and V is TRBV19; perhaps TRBD1 as D (5 bases). The CDR3 is CASSIASTVYSNQPQHF. CDR3 coding DNA: TGTGCCAGTAGTATAGCATCGACAGTCTATAGCAATCAGCCCCAGCATTTT. Supplemented by reference TRBV19 and TRBJ1-5, the full variable domain reads DGGITQSPKYLFRKEGQNVTLSCEQNLNHDAMYWYRQDPGQGLRLIYYSQIVNDFQKGDIAEGYSVSREKKESFPLTVTSAQKNPTAFYLCASSIASTVYSNQPQHFGDGTRLSIL.